This is a list of T cell receptor beta chains from one sample in a study of graft-versus-host responses after intestinal transplantation. The method was immunoSEQ multiplex PCR; TCRdb's version includes in-frame clones alone and lacks a portion of them. The data show about 110,000 clones, 85% to 95% seen once. These TCRs' antigens remain unknown. The specimen comprised unstimulated CD8+ T cells sorted from spleen or lymph node cells, sampled before intestinal transplant. These receptors came from a human donor who received an intestinal transplant. Both conserved end residues are part of each CDR3. D genes are given only for firm matches. Expanded clones get a size class; other rows say once, few or many, or leave the size out.

>.|TRBJ1-1|.|TRBV27
CASSLGQGYEAFF
TGTGCCAGCAGTTTGGGCCAGGGCTATGAAGCTTTCTTT
>TRBD1|TRBJ2-7|.|TRBV7-6
CASSWGQGPYEQYF
TGTGCCAGCAGCTGGGGACAGGGGCCCTACGAGCAGTACTTC
>.|TRBJ2-3|.|TRBV11-2
CASSLEGFTDTQYF
TGTGCCAGCAGCTTAGAGGGCTTCACAGATACGCAGTATTTT
>.|TRBJ1-5|.|TRBV27
CASSSMGGVWPQHF
TGTGCCAGCAGTTCAATGGGCGGTGTTTGGCCCCAGCATTTT
>TRBD1|TRBJ2-4|.|TRBV9
CASSVEGASNIQYF
TGTGCCAGCAGCGTCGAGGGGGCGTCGAACATTCAGTACTTC
>.|TRBJ2-3|once|TRBV27
CASSLLADPSTDTQYF
TGTGCCAGCAGTTTGTTGGCGGACCCTAGCACAGATACGCAGTATTTT
>.|TRBJ2-5|.|TRBV27
CASSSRYQETQYF
TGTGCCAGCAGTTCACGGTACCAAGAGACCCAGTACTTC
>TRBD2|TRBJ2-2|.|TRBV5-4
CASSLAGREVPGELFF
TGTGCCAGCAGCTTGGCGGGACGGGAGGTCCCCGGGGAGCTGTTTTTT
>TRBD2|TRBJ2-1|.|TRBV9
CASSDGLAGGPLDNEQFF
TGTGCCAGCAGCGACGGACTAGCGGGAGGGCCTCTGGACAATGAGCAGTTCTTC
>.|TRBJ2-3|.|TRBV19
CASSIARRNTDTQYF
TGTGCCAGTAGTATTGCCCGTCGCAACACAGATACGCAGTATTTT
>.|TRBJ1-2|.|TRBV27
CASSISGGGRGYTF
TGTGCCAGCTCTATTTCGGGGGGAGGGAGGGGCTACACCTTC
>.|TRBJ2-1|.|TRBV6-5
CASSGDAQIQQFF
TGTGCCAGCAGCGGGGACGCCCAAATACAGCAGTTCTTC
>.|TRBJ2-7|.|TRBV6-1
CASSELGLSYEQYF
TGTGCCAGCAGTGAATTGGGGTTATCCTACGAGCAGTACTTC
>TRBD2|TRBJ2-1|.|TRBV4-1
CASSQVRAGGPILGSSYNEQFF
TGCGCCAGCAGCCAAGTTCGAGCGGGAGGGCCCATCCTAGGAAGCTCCTACAATGAGCAGTTCTTC
>.|TRBJ2-7|.|TRBV27
CASSLQALYEQYF
TGTGCCAGCAGTTTACAGGCCCTCTACGAGCAGTACTTC
>TRBD2|TRBJ2-1|.|TRBV30
CAWSVVLAGHGTDEQFF
TGTGCCTGGAGTGTAGTGCTAGCGGGACATGGCACCGATGAGCAGTTCTTC
>.|TRBJ1-1|.|TRBV13
CASSKVNTEAFF
TGTGCCAGCAGCAAGGTCAACACTGAAGCTTTCTTT
>TRBD2|TRBJ2-7|once|TRBV11-2
CASSLGGGGVISYEQYF
TGTGCCAGCAGCTTAGGGGGGGGAGGGGTCATCTCCTACGAGCAGTACTTC
>TRBD2|TRBJ2-1|.|TRBV27
CASSLGTNYNEQFF
TGTGCCAGCAGTCTCGGGACTAACTACAATGAGCAGTTCTTC
>TRBD2|TRBJ2-1|.|TRBV9
CASSVAGGPYNEQFF
TGTGCCAGCAGCGTAGCGGGAGGGCCTTACAATGAGCAGTTCTTC
>TRBD2|TRBJ2-1|.|TRBV7-8
CASSITLAEPPSGDEQFF
TGTGCCAGCAGCATCACACTAGCGGAGCCTCCATCGGGGGATGAGCAGTTCTTC
>.|TRBJ2-7|.|TRBV9
CASSVDGVREQYF
TGTGCCAGCAGCGTAGACGGGGTTCGCGAGCAGTACTTC
>.|TRBJ1-1|.|TRBV19
CASSAQGGAEAFF
TGTGCCAGTAGTGCCCAGGGAGGGGCTGAAGCTTTCTTT
>.|TRBJ2-1|.|TRBV10-3
CAISDKRNYNEQFF
TGTGCCATCAGTGATAAGCGGAACTACAATGAGCAGTTCTTC
>.|TRBJ2-3|.|TRBV28
CASSFPGLRAQYF
TGTGCCAGCAGTTTTCCGGGACTTAGAGCGCAGTATTTT
>.|TRBJ1-1|.|TRBV7-6
CASSPTRNTEAFF
TGTGCCAGCAGTCCAACACGGAACACTGAAGCTTTCTTT
>.|TRBJ2-1|.|TRBV6-5
CASRRAGTYNEQFF
TGTGCCAGCAGGCGAGCGGGTACCTACAATGAGCAGTTCTTC
>.|TRBJ1-5|.|TRBV19
CASSPSGGYNQPQHF
TGTGCCAGTAGTCCTTCCGGGGGCTACAATCAGCCCCAGCATTTT
>.|TRBJ1-1|.|TRBV2
CASRDVGEEDTEAFF
TGTGCCAGCAGAGATGTCGGGGAGGAGGACACTGAAGCTTTCTTT
>.|TRBJ1-1|.|TRBV27
CASSLSGLGRGNTEAFF
TGTGCCAGCAGTTTATCCGGTCTCGGTAGAGGGAACACTGAAGCTTTCTTT
>.|TRBJ1-1|few|TRBV28
CASSPGVNTEAFF
TGTGCCAGCAGTCCCGGGGTGAACACTGAAGCTTTCTTT
>.|TRBJ2-7|few|TRBV2
CASSDPSAYEQYF
TGTGCCAGCAGTGACCCTAGCGCGTACGAGCAGTACTTC
>TRBD2|TRBJ2-1|.|TRBV11-2
CASSLATSGSHYYNEQFF
TGTGCCAGCAGCTTGGCGACTAGCGGGAGTCACTACTACAATGAGCAGTTCTTC
>TRBD2|TRBJ2-7|.|TRBV10-3
CAISELLAGAVKKCEQYF
TGTGCCATCAGTGAGTTACTAGCGGGAGCGGTTAAAAAGTGCGAGCAGTACTTC
>.|TRBJ1-4|.|TRBV9
CASSAGGVATNEKLFF
TGTGCCAGCAGCGCGGGGGGGGTTGCAACTAATGAAAAACTGTTTTTT
>.|TRBJ2-7|once|TRBV9
CASSVAIQGGEQYF
TGTGCCAGCAGCGTAGCCATCCAGGGGGGCGAGCAGTACTTC
>TRBD1|TRBJ1-1|.|TRBV7-3
CASSLTGVNTEAFF
TGTGCCAGCAGCTTGACAGGGGTGAACACTGAAGCTTTCTTT
>TRBD2|TRBJ2-3|.|TRBV27
CASRAEREGIFAEDTQYF
TGTGCCAGCAGAGCCGAGCGGGAGGGCATATTTGCTGAAGATACGCAGTATTTT
>TRBD1|TRBJ2-7|.|TRBV27
CASSDRDRGVHEQYF
TGTGCCAGCAGCGACCGGGACAGGGGGGTCCACGAGCAGTACTTC
>TRBD1|TRBJ1-2|.|TRBV9
CASSVSVTGNYGYTF
TGTGCCAGCAGCGTATCCGTGACAGGGAACTATGGCTACACCTTC
>.|TRBJ2-7|.|TRBV19
CASSIALYYEQYF
TGTGCCAGTAGTATAGCCCTTTACTACGAGCAGTACTTC
>TRBD2|TRBJ2-1|.|TRBV10-3
CATEAGGPGSYNEQFF
TGTGCCACCGAAGCGGGAGGGCCAGGCTCCTACAATGAGCAGTTCTTC
>.|TRBJ2-1|.|TRBV27
CASSLSNEQFF
TGTGCCAGCAGTTTATCGAATGAGCAGTTCTTC
>TRBD1|TRBJ2-3|.|TRBV13
CASSTQQGARADTQYF
TGTGCCAGCAGCACCCAGCAGGGGGCGCGTGCAGATACGCAGTATTTT
>TRBD1|TRBJ2-1|.|TRBV9
CASSPRDRASYNEQFF
TGTGCCAGCAGCCCCCGGGACAGAGCTTCTTACAATGAGCAGTTCTTC
>.|TRBJ2-1|.|TRBV30
CAWSKQNNEQFF
TGTGCCTGGAGTAAACAGAACAATGAGCAGTTCTTC
>.|TRBJ2-7|.|TRBV27
CASSLGPGTEQYF
TGTGCCAGCAGTTTAGGGCCGGGGACCGAGCAGTACTTC
>.|TRBJ1-4|.|TRBV11-2
CASSLVSRSADRSF
TGTGCCAGCAGCTTAGTGAGTCGGTCGGCGGACCGGTCTTTT
>.|TRBJ2-5|.|TRBV6-1
CASSEGVVQETQYF
TGTGCCAGCAGTGAAGGGGTGGTTCAGGAGACCCAGTACTTC
>.|TRBJ1-3|.|TRBV29-1
CSAGFEGRSGNTIYF
TGCAGCGCCGGTTTTGAGGGAAGATCTGGAAACACCATATATTTT
>.|TRBJ2-1|.|TRBV27
CASSTPNNEQFF
TGTGCCAGCAGCACTCCGAACAATGAGCAGTTCTTC